Listed here are 19 T cell receptor beta chains from one sample, sequenced in a study of T cells in Graves' hyperthyroidism and ophthalmopathy. RNA transcripts served as the template for amplifying TCR beta CDR3 regions. First-round RT-PCR of the TCR CDR3 relied on the HTBI primer set. MiXCR, run by TCRdb on the multiplex PCR reads, gives a single entry per CDR3 protein. Of about 520,000 distinct CDR3 sequences listed, roughly 25% were seen once; the top ten hold approximately 11%. The sample taken for sequencing was blood. The receptors were gathered from a woman in her twenties or thirties with Graves' ophthalmopathy.

At least ten counts were recorded for this clonotype. The chain is built from TRBV10-3 and TRBJ1-5, with D possibly being TRBD1 (6 bases). The length of the CDR3 is 14 residues. The germline V and J ends were trimmed by 5 bases and 0 bases, with 8 bases remaining between them. CDR1 is ENHRY, CDR2 SYGVKD, per germline. CDR3 in amino acids: CAISRDTSNQPQHF. The CDR3 bases are TGTGCCATCAGTAGGGACACTAGCAATCAGCCCCAGCATTTT.

Concerning this clonotype itself: Germline and junction disagree at one end, which may indicate a read error. In nucleotides, the CDR3 is TGCAGTGCTAATACAGGTGTCTCAGACATGCAGTACTTC. Its translation is CSANTGVSDMQYF. The chain couples TRBV20-1 to TRBJ2-4, with D maybe TRBD1 (5 bases). In germline, CDR1 is DFQATT, CDR2 SNEGSKA (reference sequence). The CDR3 sequence is 13 residues long.

This clonotype appeared many times. This chain connects TRBV2 to TRBJ1-5, with 9 nucleotides matching TRBD1. The germline V gene encodes CDR1 SNHLY and CDR2 FYNNEI. The CDR3 spans 15 residues. Germline trimming cut 6 bases from V and 1 base from J; bases unmatched to any gene: 4. The CDR3 coding sequence is TGTGCCAGCAGCCACAGGGGGCAGAGCAATCAGCCCCAGCATTTT. Encoded protein: CASSHRGQSNQPQHF. The full variable domain, with the rest looked up from reference TRBV2 and TRBJ1-5, is EPEVTQTPSHQVTQMGQEVILRCVPISNHLYFYWYRQILGQKVEFLVSFYNNEISEKSEIFDDQFSVERPDGSNFTLKIRSTKLEDSAMYFCASSHRGQSNQPQHFGDGTRLSIL.

The genes are TRBV7-2 and TRBJ1-6; D gene unclear. In germline, CDR1 is SGHTA, CDR2 FQGNSA. CDR3 length: 16 amino acids. With 2 bases removed from V and 4 bases from J, the gap between germline ends came to 12 bases. CDR3 region: CASSLFSTGYNSPLHF. CDR3 nucleotides: TGTGCCAGCAGCTTATTCTCGACGGGGTATAATTCACCCCTCCACTTT. Complete variable domain (other parts from reference TRBV7-2 and TRBJ1-6): GAGVSQSPSNKVTEKGKDVELRCDPISGHTALYWYRQSLGQGLEFLIYFQGNSAPDKSGLPSDRFSAERTGGSVSTLTIQRTQQEDSAVYLCASSLFSTGYNSPLHFGNGTRLTVT.

This clonotype showed up just a few times. The chain links TRBV11-1 to TRBJ2-2; 7 nucleotides line up with TRBD1. The CDR3 has 16 residues. The germline CDR1 and CDR2 sequences are SGHAT and FQDESV (reference sequence). J gave up 1 base and V 4 bases, and 6 bases lay outside the gene matches. CDR3 region: CASSSDRDLNTGELFF. The CDR3 DNA reads TGTGCCAGCAGCTCTGACAGGGATCTGAACACCGGGGAGCTGTTTTTT.

The chain is built from TRBV6-1 and TRBJ1-5; D is unclear. The germline V gene has CDR1 MNHNS and CDR2 SASEGT. This CDR3 region has 12 residues. Trimming pared 6 bases from V and 7 bases from J, leaving 10 bases between. CDR3 residues: CASRELGQPQHF. The CDR3 DNA sequence: TGTGCCAGCAGGGAACTGGGGCAGCCCCAGCATTTT.

V gene TRBV28 combines with J gene TRBJ2-5; D unresolved. With 7 bases removed from V and 2 bases from J, the gap between germline ends came to 5 bases. The V gene's germline CDR1 is MDHEN and CDR2 SYDVKM. The CDR3 consists of 11 residues. CDR3 nucleotides: TGTGCCAGCACTAAGCAAGAGACCCAGTACTTC. Amino acids: CASTKQETQYF.

There are many counts of this clonotype. This rearrangement joins TRBV2 to TRBJ1-3; D gene ambiguous. CDR3 length equals 14 residues. The ends were cut back, 7 bases at V and 3 bases at J, with 13 bases in the middle. From germline, CDR1 is SNHLY and CDR2 FYNNEI. CDR3 nucleotide sequence: TGTGCCAGCACCCGAAGCTGGGATGGAAACACCATATATTTT. Translation gives CASTRSWDGNTIYF. Combining the CDR3 with reference TRBV2 and TRBJ1-3 gives the whole variable domain EPEVTQTPSHQVTQMGQEVILRCVPISNHLYFYWYRQILGQKVEFLVSFYNNEISEKSEIFDDQFSVERPDGSNFTLKIRSTKLEDSAMYFCASTRSWDGNTIYFGEGSWLTVV.

This clonotype was observed at least ten times. V gene TRBV10-3 combines with J gene TRBJ1-5, with TRBD1 as a possible D gene (6 bases). The CDR3 consists of 15 residues. The germline V gene has CDR1 ENHRY and CDR2 SYGVKD. Trimming left V 11 bases short and J 1 base short, with 18 bases between. The CDR3 region is CARTRGRVSNQPQHF. Here the CDR3 DNA reads TGTGCCCGAACACGGGGGCGGGTCAGCAATCAGCCCCAGCATTTT.

This clonotype was found many times. This chain links TRBV7-2 with TRBJ2-7; 7 bases map to TRBD1. The J segment lost 6 bases and the V segment lost 5 bases, leaving 10 bases of the junction unmatched. The CDR3 spans 14 residues. Germline CDR1 reads SGHTA; CDR2 reads FQGNSA. The CDR3 DNA reads TGTGCCAGCAGCAAAAGACAGGGCAGTGTCGAGCAGTACTTC. As protein: CASSKRQGSVEQYF.

The rearrangement joins TRBV11-2 to TRBJ2-5, with D perhaps TRBD2 (5 bases). Germline-derived CDR1 and CDR2 are SGHAT and FQNNGV. Trimming took 4 bases from V and 4 from J, leaving 13 bases between them. The CDR3 runs to 14 residues. In DNA form, the CDR3 reads TGTGCCAGCAGCTCCCCTGCGGGTCGAGAGACCCAGTACTTC. Its translation: CASSSPAGRETQYF.

At least ten counts were recorded for this clonotype. The chain couples TRBV30 to TRBJ2-7; the D gene is possibly TRBD2 (7 bases). The CDR3 sequence is 11 residues long. The germline CDR1 and CDR2 sequences are GTSNPN and SVGIG (reference sequence). The CDR3 DNA reads TGTGCTTGGGGGGGCGCTTACGAGCAGTACTTC. It yields the protein CAWGGAYEQYF.

This clonotype was detected once. This rearrangement joins TRBV12-3 or TRBV12-4 to TRBJ2-7; no clear D. Trimming shortened V by 6 bases and J by 4 bases, and 10 bases separated the two germline ends. The CDR3 runs 12 residues. The CDR3 sequence: CASSETAYEQYF. The DNA for the CDR3 is TGTGCCAGCAGCGAAACAGCTTACGAGCAGTACTTC.

This clonotype was observed many times. The CDR3 bases are TGTGCCAGCAGTCGAAAACAGGGGGTCCTGAACACTGAAGCTTTCTTT. It is translated as CASSRKQGVLNTEAFF. V gene TRBV12-3 or TRBV12-4 combines with J gene TRBJ1-1; 8 bases map to TRBD1. The CDR3 contains 16 residues. Germline trimming cut 5 bases from V and 0 bases from J; bases unmatched to any gene: 8.

This clonotype has ten or more counts. This rearrangement joins TRBV20-1 to TRBJ1-2; D gene ambiguous. Germline CDR1 DFQATT, CDR2 SNEGSKA (reference sequence). The CDR3 extends over 12 amino acids. Between the trimmed V and J ends, which lost 3 bases and 5 bases, there was a span of 10 bases. Here the CDR3 DNA reads TGCAGTGCTAGTGTACTTACGTATGGCTACACCTTC. Translated: CSASVLTYGYTF.

The V gene is TRBV6-1, the J gene TRBJ1-2, with D possibly being TRBD1 (5 bases). Germline V gene sequence: CDR1 MNHNS, CDR2 SASEGT. V dropped 3 bases and J dropped 4 bases, with 9 bases sitting between them. The CDR3 covers 13 residues. The CDR3 DNA reads as TGTGCCAGCAGTGATTGGGGCGGCTATGGCTACACCTTC. Its protein product is CASSDWGGYGYTF.

The chain carries TRBV11-2 and TRBJ1-2; tentatively, D is TRBD1 (6 bases). The CDR3 sequence is 18 residues long. The V end was cut by 4 bases, the J end by 2 bases, with 23 bases between. Germline CDR1 reads SGHAT; CDR2 reads FQNNGV. As DNA, the CDR3 is TGTGCCAGCAGCTCCCCTCGTGGGGGGGGCGAAGGGAACTATGGCTACACCTTC. Its translation is CASSSPRGGGEGNYGYTF.

This clonotype was counted ten times or more. This rearrangement joins TRBV29-1 to TRBJ1-1; D unclear. The CDR3 contains 11 residues. Germline V gene data show CDR1 as SQVTM and CDR2 as ANQGSEA. Trimming shortened V by 3 bases and J by 1 base, and 3 bases separated the two germline ends. CDR3 sequence (DNA): TGCAGCGTTGAGGGGAACACTGAAGCTTTCTTT. Protein product: CSVEGNTEAFF.

This clonotype has a count of ten or more. The chain uses TRBV24-1 and TRBJ2-5, with D maybe TRBD1 (6 bases). The CDR3 extends over 15 amino acids. The germline CDR1 and CDR2 sequences are KGHDR and SFDVKD. Trimming shortened V by 6 bases and J by 0 bases, and 13 bases separated the two germline ends. In DNA form, the CDR3 reads TGTGCCACCAGTATGTCAGGACAGAACCAAGAGACCCAGTACTTC. Translation: CATSMSGQNQETQYF.